This T cell receptor beta chain was sequenced for a study of T-cell reconstitution after alpha-beta-depleted transplantation in children. Unique molecular identifiers were used to barcode this TCRbeta library. TCRdb analysed the PCR reads with MiXCR anew, one entry per CDR3 protein. The sample holds some 290,000 distinct CDR3 sequences; nearly 10% are singletons and the top ten take 9.5% to 13%. CDR3 length: 15 residues. Germline V lookup: CDR1 LNHNV, CDR2 YYDKDF (reference sequence). The V and J ends lost 0 bases and 8 bases, in that order; junction bases with no gene match: 3. Material: PBMCs from the stem cell graft donor, obtained from the stem cell graft. This chain connects TRBV15 to TRBJ1-6; 8 bases agree with TRBD1. This receptor was taken from a human donor who donated a stem cell graft to a child with SCID. The CDR3 nucleotides are TGTGCCACCAGCAGAGATGACAGGGGTGATTCACCCCTCCACTTT. Encoded protein: CATSRDDRGDSPLHF.